This T cell receptor beta chain was retrieved from a study of cytomegalovirus exposure and HLA in healthy donors. The V gene's germline CDR1 is SGHRS and CDR2 YFSETQ. Trimming removed 0 bases from V and 7 bases from J; junction bases left unmatched: 0. The CDR3 is 14 amino acids. With respect to this clone: The identical CDR3 is also encoded by other nucleotide sequences in the sample.

Clones were read by immunoSEQ multiplex PCR, and TCRdb kept only the in-frame ones, dropping some. Of under 250,000 clones listed, about 89% are singletons. This rearrangement joins TRBV5-1 to TRBJ2-1; 11 nucleotides match TRBD2. This sequence was found in a woman aged 18 to 35 in good health and CMV-seronegative. The source material was PBMCs. This CDR3 reads CASSLGLAGNEQFF. The DNA of the CDR3 is TGCGCCAGCAGCTTGGGACTAGCGGGGAATGAGCAGTTCTTC.